Below, one T cell receptor beta chain is given with its context. Its antigen is not known. cDNA libraries of TCR beta carried unique molecular identifiers. TCRdb itself ran the PCR reads through MiXCR, one entry per CDR3 protein. The sample holds about 560,000 distinct CDR3 sequences, 44% seen once. The data were taken from a study of post-analysis software for immune sequencing data. Study-level results: A few TRBV segments (TRBV5-6, TRBV5-1 and TRBV20-1 among them) occurred more frequently in patients than in controls. Batch-matched samples strongly co-clustered by F measure.

Germline V lookup: CDR1 SGHTA, CDR2 FQGNSA. V gave up 4 bases and J gave up 7 bases; unmatched junction bases: 9. The length of the CDR3 is 16 residues. The J gene is TRBJ2-1, the V gene TRBV7-2; TRBD2 matches at 11 bases. The source material was blood. The origin of this receptor is a girl between 5 and 17 years old with multiple sclerosis. The CDR3 loop reads CASSSTTSGALNEQFF. The CDR3 DNA is TGTGCCAGCAGCTCTACGACTAGCGGGGCCCTGAATGAGCAGTTCTTC.